Following are 20 T cell receptor beta chains from one sample sequenced in a study of T cells in Graves' hyperthyroidism and ophthalmopathy. It was RNA transcripts that yielded the amplified TCR beta CDR3 regions. The TCR CDR3 was amplified in a first-round RT-PCR using the HTBI primer set. MiXCR, run by TCRdb on the multiplex PCR reads, gives a single entry per CDR3 protein. This table holds 550,000 to 600,000 distinct CDR3 sequences, 46% found once. The sequenced sample consisted of peripheral blood or thyroid tissue (not recorded which). These receptors all come from an adult woman with Graves' disease, either hyperthyroidism or ophthalmopathy (not recorded which).

The chain has TRBV2 and TRBJ1-2, with a weak D call TRBD1 (6 bases). Germline V gene data show CDR1 as SNHLY and CDR2 as FYNNEI. The CDR3 consists of 13 residues. V lost 4 bases, J lost 6 bases, and 12 bases lay in between. The CDR3 region has the DNA TGTGCCAGCAGTGCTCAGACAGGACATGGCTACACCTTC. Protein product: CASSAQTGHGYTF.

This sequence joins TRBV7-2 and TRBJ2-2; the D is unclear. The ends were cut back, 2 bases at V and 8 bases at J, with 9 bases in the middle. CDR3 length equals 13 residues. The germline CDR1 and CDR2 sequences are SGHTA and FQGNSA. CDR3 DNA sequence: TGTGCCAGCAGCTTACGCACAACAGGGGAGCTGTTTTTT. It codes for CASSLRTTGELFF.

This clonotype was found many times. The chain combines TRBV6-5 with TRBJ1-1; 7 bases are a match to TRBD1. The CDR3 contains 12 residues. Per the germline V gene, CDR1 is MNHEY and CDR2 is SVGAGI. The junction had 2 bases not matched to a gene; V was cut back by 6 bases and J by 4 bases. This CDR3 is CASRTGFTEAFF. As DNA, the CDR3 is TGTGCCAGCAGGACAGGGTTCACTGAAGCTTTCTTT.

This clonotype was observed many times. This chain links TRBV20-1 with TRBJ1-6; the match to TRBD1 covers 9 bases. Germline V gene sequence: CDR1 DFQATT, CDR2 SNEGSKA (reference sequence). With 6 bases clipped from V and 5 bases from J, the junction kept 5 bases outside the gene matches. The CDR3 has 14 residues. CDR3: CSALDRGNNSPLHF. The CDR3 bases are TGCAGTGCCCTGGACAGGGGAAATAATTCACCCCTCCACTTT.

With respect to this clonotype: The junction differs from germline at one of its ends, possibly a read error. V and J are TRBV7-2 and TRBJ1-1; 10 bases map to TRBD1. CDR1 SGHTA and CDR2 FQGNSA come from the germline V gene. CDR3 length equals 14 residues. In nucleotides, the CDR3 is TGTGCCAGCAGCCCTCGACAGGGGGCTTCTGAGGCTCTCTTT. It codes for CASSPRQGASEALF.

The CDR3, as DNA: TGTGCCAGCAGCCCGATGAGGGGCAACGAGCAGTACTTC. Translating gives CASSPMRGNEQYF. The chain combines TRBV9 with TRBJ2-7; D possibly uses TRBD1 or TRBD2 (5 bases each). The germline V gene has CDR1 SGDLS and CDR2 YYNGEE. The CDR3 sequence is 13 residues long. Trimming took 4 bases from V and 5 from J, leaving 13 bases between them.

This clonotype was seen once. The chain joins TRBV12-3 or TRBV12-4 to TRBJ1-1; unclear D gene. The V gene lost 8 bases and the J gene lost 10 bases, with 17 bases spanning the gap. This CDR3 spans 12 amino acids. The CDR3 DNA follows: TGTGCCAGCTCACCCCCACAGATTGGAGCTTTCTTT. It translates to CASSPPQIGAFF.

The table lists this clonotype with many counts. The rearrangement joins TRBV5-1 to TRBJ2-7, with 9 positions matching TRBD1. V was clipped by 2 bases and J by 5 bases; unmatched bases: 8. Per the germline V gene, CDR1 is SGHRS and CDR2 is YFSETQ. This CDR3 is built from 15 residues. CDR3: CASSLQPGQGNEQYF. CDR3 DNA: TGCGCCAGCAGCTTACAACCGGGACAGGGAAACGAGCAGTACTTC.

The rearrangement joins TRBV7-2 to TRBJ1-5; TRBD1 is a possible D gene (5 bases). Germline V CDR1 and CDR2: SGHTA, FQGNSA. The CDR3 is 15 residues long. Trimming took off 4 bases at V and 0 bases at J, with 10 bases between the two ends. The CDR3 DNA reads as TGTGCCAGCAGCTCCGGGGGTCATAGCAATCAGCCCCAGCATTTT. Translating it yields CASSSGGHSNQPQHF.

The chain has TRBV10-2 and TRBJ2-7; D may be TRBD1 (7 bases). The CDR3 has 14 residues. CDR1 and CDR2 from the germline V gene are WSHSY and SAAADI. V was pared by 5 bases and J by 0 bases, with 11 bases between. The CDR3 bases are TGCGCCAGCAGTCGCGGGGACAGCTCCTACGAGCAGTACTTC. Translation gives CASSRGDSSYEQYF.

The chain uses TRBV20-1 and TRBJ2-7; 7 nucleotides agree with TRBD2. CDR1 is DFQATT, CDR2 SNEGSKA, per germline (reference sequence). The CDR3 spans 16 residues. With V trimmed by 0 bases and J by 4 bases, 12 bases remained unmatched. This chain's CDR3 is CSARDREDSAGYEQYF. The CDR3 DNA sequence: TGCAGTGCTAGAGATCGGGAGGACTCGGCAGGATACGAGCAGTACTTC.

This clonotype was picked up many times. This chain uses TRBV12-3 or TRBV12-4 with TRBJ1-5, with D hard to call. The CDR3 extends over 12 amino acids. Trimming shortened V by 1 base and J by 9 bases, and 7 bases separated the two germline ends. The CDR3 DNA is TGTGCCAGCAGTTTAGGGGCCATGCCCCAGCATTTT. Protein sequence: CASSLGAMPQHF.

About this clonotype itself: One end of the junction fails to match germline, which may point to a read error. This chain links TRBV9 with TRBJ2-5; D remains unclear. This CDR3 has 13 residues. Germline lookup yields CDR1 SGDLS and CDR2 YYNGEE. This CDR3 is CTSSVRMRETQHF. The CDR3 DNA reads TGTACCAGCAGCGTAAGGATGAGAGAGACCCAGCACTTT. The whole variable domain, filled in from reference TRBV9 and TRBJ2-5, reads DSGVTQTPKHLITATGQRVTLRCSPRSGDLSVYWYQQSLDQGLQFLIQYYNGEERAKGNILERFSAQQFPDLHSELNLSSLELGDSALYFCTSSVRMRETQHFGPGTRLLVL.

The rearrangement joins TRBV18 to TRBJ1-1; D is perhaps TRBD1 (6 bases). Deletions cut 1 base from V and 2 bases from J, with 17 bases between. CDR1 KGHSH and CDR2 LQKENI come from the germline V gene. This CDR3 spans 17 amino acids. This chain's CDR3 is CASSPLISQGVNTEAFF. The CDR3 DNA sequence: TGTGCCAGCTCACCACTGATTTCACAGGGCGTTAACACTGAAGCTTTCTTT.

Points on this clonotype: The DNA is left out, because the CDR3 cannot be placed on it with certainty; the CDR3 is given as TCRdb lists it. J is TRBJ1-2 and V is TRBV7-6. The CDR3 is 17 residues long, ends included. Per germline, CDR1 SGHVS and CDR2 FNYEAQ. CDR3 in amino acids: CASSSSNRGGAFFGYTF.

The rearrangement uses TRBV7-6 and TRBJ1-1, with a weak D call TRBD1 (6 bases). Trimming took off 2 bases at V and 0 bases at J, with 13 bases between the two ends. This CDR3 is built from 16 residues. CDR1 is SGHVS, CDR2 FNYEAQ, per germline. CDR3 in DNA: TGTGCCAGCAGCTTACGTGCAGGGGTCATGAACACTGAAGCTTTCTTT. It is translated as CASSLRAGVMNTEAFF.

This clonotype was observed many times. This chain joins TRBV5-1 and TRBJ1-2; D is unresolved. Trimming shortened V by 4 bases and J by 3 bases, and 10 bases separated the two germline ends. This CDR3 contains 13 residues. Germline V CDR1 and CDR2: SGHRS, YFSETQ. CDR3 coding DNA: TGCGCCAGCAGCCTAGACGGAGACTATGGCTACACCTTC. Encoded protein: CASSLDGDYGYTF.

The V call is TRBV9, the J call TRBJ2-7; 9 bases agree with TRBD2. The DNA end favors TRBJ2-5, so the J call may be wrong. Germline V CDR1 and CDR2: SGDLS, YYNGEE. This CDR3 has 16 amino acids. CDR3 amino acids: CASSVGSGRTQETQYF. CDR3 in DNA: TGTGCCAGCAGCGTAGGAAGCGGGAGGACTCAAGAGACCCAGTACTTC.

On this clonotype itself: This clone may be a read error of a much larger clone one base away. The CDR3 DNA sequence: TGTGCCAGCAGTTACGGGCGGGGGACAACTAATGAAAAACTGTTTTTT. This gives the protein CASSYGRGTTNEKLFF. V is TRBV6-1 and J is TRBJ1-4, with D perhaps TRBD1 (5 bases). Trimming removed 5 bases at V and 0 bases at J, with 13 bases between. Germline CDR1 is MNHNS and CDR2 is SASEGT. CDR3 length: 16 amino acids.

The chain recombines TRBV20-1 with TRBJ1-1; D possibly corresponds to TRBD1 (6 bases). Germline lookup yields CDR1 DFQATT and CDR2 SNEGSKA (reference sequence). This CDR3 has 13 residues. The V end was cut by 3 bases, the J end by 3 bases, with 11 bases between. The CDR3 DNA reads as TGCAGTGCTAGTCTGGCAGGGGACACTGAAGCTTTCTTT. Translated, it gives CSASLAGDTEAFF.